This passage covers 26 T cell receptor beta chains from one sample sequenced in a study of T cells after yellow fever vaccination. TCRdb redid the calling of the 5' RACE reads with MiXCR, one entry per CDR3 protein. The sample lists more than 450,000 distinct CDR3 sequences; around a fifth were seen once. The starting material was PBMCs, obtained roughly 20 days after the first yellow fever vaccination. The receptors were gathered from a man between 18 and 29 years old who received the YFV17D yellow fever vaccine.

The V gene is TRBV12-3 or TRBV12-4, the J gene TRBJ2-4, with a possible D match to TRBD1 (5 bases). The CDR3 totals 14 residues. V lost 5 bases and J 8 bases, leaving 16 bases between the germline ends. The CDR3 reads CASSLIQGPDIQYF. CDR3 DNA sequence: TGTGCCAGCAGTCTCATCCAGGGCCCTGACATTCAGTACTTC.

V and J are TRBV14 and TRBJ2-3; D gene ambiguous. The V end lost 3 bases, the J end lost 4 bases, and 5 bases lay between the germline ends. CDR1 is SGHDN, CDR2 FVKESK, per germline. The CDR3 length is 12 residues. CDR3 sequence: CASSQNSDTQYF. The CDR3 DNA is TGTGCCAGCAGCCAGAATTCAGATACGCAGTATTTT.

The V gene is TRBV24-1, the J gene TRBJ2-3, with D uncertain. The V end lost 2 bases, the J end lost 2 bases, and 10 bases lay between the germline ends. Germline V lookup: CDR1 KGHDR, CDR2 SFDVKD. The CDR3 is made up of 15 amino acids. The CDR3 loop is CATSDSLKFTDTQYF. The CDR3 nucleotides are TGTGCCACCAGTGATTCGTTAAAATTCACAGATACGCAGTATTTT.

J is TRBJ1-6 and V is TRBV6-5; tentatively, D is TRBD1 (6 bases). The CDR3 is 16 residues long. V lost 3 bases to trimming and J lost 9 bases, with 18 bases between them. CDR1 MNHEY and CDR2 SVGAGI come from the germline V gene. This CDR3 is CASSYSGAIVSSPLHF. As DNA, the CDR3 is TGTGCCAGCAGTTATTCAGGGGCTATAGTCAGTTCACCCCTCCACTTT.

This clonotype has just a few counts. The gene calls are TRBV4-1 and TRBJ1-1; D unclear. The CDR3 length is 15 residues. Germline V gene sequence: CDR1 MGHRA, CDR2 YSYEKL. Trimming shortened V by 4 bases and J by 1 base, and 13 bases separated the two germline ends. This CDR3 reads CASSPLESQNTEAFF. DNA for the CDR3: TGCGCCAGCAGCCCACTAGAGTCCCAGAACACTGAAGCTTTCTTT.

The V call is TRBV11-1, the J call TRBJ1-2; 11 bases agree with TRBD1. Trimming at V came to 0 bases and at J to 0 bases, leaving 6 bases not matched to a gene. Per germline, CDR1 SGHAT and CDR2 FQDESV (reference sequence). The CDR3 loop spans 18 amino acids. The CDR3 protein is CASSLAGTGGITNYGYTF. For the CDR3, the DNA is TGTGCCAGCAGCTTAGCCGGGACAGGGGGTATAACTAACTATGGCTACACCTTC.

V gene TRBV7-9 combines with J gene TRBJ1-2; the match to TRBD1 covers 7 bases. Germline CDR1 is SEHNR and CDR2 is FQNEAQ (reference sequence). This CDR3 is built from 14 residues. Trimming removed 5 bases from V and 8 bases from J; junction bases left unmatched: 11. CDR3: CASSPGDSLWGYTF. For the CDR3, the DNA is TGTGCCAGCAGCCCGGGGGACAGCCTCTGGGGCTACACCTTC.

The J gene is TRBJ2-1, the V gene TRBV11-2; tentatively, D is TRBD2 (6 bases). Germline lookup yields CDR1 SGHAT and CDR2 FQNNGV. The V end lost 4 bases, the J end lost 7 bases, and 8 bases lay between the germline ends. This CDR3 spans 12 amino acids. This CDR3 reads CASSSLANEQFF. Here the CDR3 DNA reads TGTGCCAGCAGCTCACTAGCTAATGAGCAGTTCTTC. Together with reference TRBV11-2 and TRBJ2-1, the CDR3 gives the full variable domain: EAGVAQSPRYKIIEKRQSVAFWCNPISGHATLYWYQQILGQGPKLLIQFQNNGVVDDSQLPKDRFSAERLKGVDSTLKIQPAKLEDSAVYLCASSSLANEQFFGPGTRLTVL.

This clonotype was observed a few times. The chain has TRBV7-2 and TRBJ1-1; D perhaps matches TRBD1 (6 bases). Germline V gene sequence: CDR1 SGHTA, CDR2 FQGNSA. The CDR3 runs 15 residues. Trimming removed 5 bases from V and 4 bases from J, with 17 bases in between. For the CDR3, the DNA is TGTGCCAGCAGCCTCAGGAACAGGGCTAGCACTGAAGCTTTCTTT. This gives the protein CASSLRNRASTEAFF.

The CDR3, as DNA: TGTGCCAGCAGCCGGGGGGAGATCGAGCAGTACTTC. Residues: CASSRGEIEQYF. The V call is TRBV11-2, the J call TRBJ2-7, with 7 positions matching TRBD2. V trimming: 5 bases; J trimming: 6 bases; junction bases outside the gene matches: 4. The germline gives CDR1 SGHAT, CDR2 FQNNGV. The CDR3 is 12 amino acids. Complete variable domain (other parts from reference TRBV11-2 and TRBJ2-7): EAGVAQSPRYKIIEKRQSVAFWCNPISGHATLYWYQQILGQGPKLLIQFQNNGVVDDSQLPKDRFSAERLKGVDSTLKIQPAKLEDSAVYLCASSRGEIEQYFGPGTRLTVT.

V is TRBV6-2 or TRBV6-3 and J is TRBJ1-1, with D uncertain. CDR1 and CDR2 from the germline V gene are MNHEY and SVGEGT. The germline V and J ends were trimmed by 6 bases and 3 bases, with 8 bases remaining between them. This CDR3 has 12 residues. CDR3 DNA sequence: TGTGCCAGCAGCCGCGGGGACACTGAAGCTTTCTTT. This sequence encodes CASSRGDTEAFF.

This clonotype was observed a few times. The genes are TRBV10-1 and TRBJ2-7, with 11 bases matching TRBD1. The CDR3 has 16 amino acids. Trimming removed 0 bases from V and 3 bases from J; junction bases left unmatched: 4. Germline CDR1 WNHNN, CDR2 SYGVQD (reference sequence). CDR3 in DNA: TGCGCCAGCAGTGAGTCCGGGACAGGGGGTGTCTACGAGCAGTACTTC. It translates to CASSESGTGGVYEQYF.

The rearrangement joins TRBV5-1 to TRBJ2-1; D is tentatively TRBD1 or TRBD2 (5 bases each). This CDR3 has 16 residues. Germline CDR1 reads SGHRS; CDR2 reads YFSETQ. Between the trimmed V and J ends, which lost 1 base and 2 bases, there was a span of 13 bases. As DNA, the CDR3 is TGCGCCAGCAGCTTGCGGACGGGGCAAACCTACAATGAGCAGTTCTTC. Translating gives CASSLRTGQTYNEQFF.

The CDR3 region is CASSQVFSGNSDTQYF. As DNA, the CDR3 is TGCGCCAGCAGCCAAGTCTTCAGTGGTAACTCAGATACGCAGTATTTT. This chain joins TRBV4-3 and TRBJ2-3; D remains unclear. Germline V gene sequence: CDR1 LGHNA, CDR2 YSLEER. The CDR3 is 16 residues long. V lost 1 base, J lost 4 bases, and 15 bases lay in between.

The rearrangement joins TRBV6-5 to TRBJ2-1; 10 bases fit TRBD2. CDR1 and CDR2 (germline): MNHEY, SVGAGI. The CDR3 totals 16 residues. The J segment lost 7 bases and the V segment lost 0 bases, leaving 6 bases of the junction unmatched. CDR3 DNA sequence: TGTGCCAGCAGTTACTCAGCGGGGGGGCGAGGGAATGAGCAGTTCTTC. Residues: CASSYSAGGRGNEQFF.

The chain joins TRBV20-1 to TRBJ2-1; TRBD2 matches 7 bases. The CDR3 runs 14 residues. Germline V gene lookup returns CDR1 DFQATT and CDR2 SNEGSKA (reference sequence). The V segment lost 5 bases and the J segment 9 bases; nucleotides outside the gene matches: 13. CDR3 coding DNA: TGCAGTGCTCGGACTAGTTACCCCGGTCTTGAGCAGTTCTTC. This codes for CSARTSYPGLEQFF.

This clonotype was picked up a small number of times. The rearrangement links TRBV7-2 to TRBJ2-3, with TRBD2 matching over 15 bases. Germline V CDR1 and CDR2: SGHTA, FQGNSA. The length of the CDR3 is 14 residues. Germline trimming cut 6 bases from V and 14 bases from J; bases unmatched to any gene: 9. CDR3 residues: CASRAGTSGGPVYF. The CDR3 nucleotides read TGTGCCAGCAGAGCCGGGACTAGCGGGGGGCCCGTGTATTTT. The full variable domain, completed using reference TRBV7-2 and TRBJ2-3, is GAGVSQSPSNKVTEKGKDVELRCDPISGHTALYWYRQSLGQGLEFLIYFQGNSAPDKSGLPSDRFSAERTGGSVSTLTIQRTQQEDSAVYLCASRAGTSGGPVYFGPGTRLTVL.

The sample holds one count of this clonotype. A single base separates this from a much larger clone, so it may be a read error. The chain carries TRBV12-1 and TRBJ1-3; the D segment call TRBD1 is taken from the table without a DNA check. TRBV12-1 constitutes a pseudogene. CDR3 length equals 16 residues. The CDR3 is CARSFWTGNIGNTIYF. CDR3 nucleotide sequence: TGTGCCAGGAGCTTTTGGACAGGGAATATTGGAAACACCATATATTTT.

The genes are TRBV20-1 and TRBJ2-3; 9 bases are shared with TRBD2. The trim removed 5 bases at V and 2 bases at J, leaving 8 bases unmatched. Germline V CDR1 and CDR2: DFQATT, SNEGSKA (reference sequence). The CDR3 has 15 amino acids. The CDR3 is CSAPPSGAFTDTQYF. DNA of the CDR3: TGCAGTGCTCCTCCTAGCGGGGCCTTCACAGATACGCAGTATTTT.

This clonotype has just a few counts. This chain connects TRBV6-2 or TRBV6-3 to TRBJ2-3, with D possibly called TRBD1 or TRBD2 (6 bases each). V lost 7 bases, J lost 1 base, and 15 bases lay in between. CDR3 length equals 15 residues. Germline V gene lookup returns CDR1 MNHEY and CDR2 SVGEGT. The CDR3 region is CASIGGPEGTDTQYF. In DNA form, the CDR3 reads TGTGCCAGCATCGGGGGCCCCGAAGGCACAGATACGCAGTATTTT.

In its sample, this clonotype was seen a few times. V is TRBV7-3 and J is TRBJ2-2; D remains ambiguous. This CDR3 contains 14 residues. Per the germline V gene, CDR1 is SGHTA and CDR2 is FQGTGA. Trimming took off 5 bases at V and 2 bases at J, with 9 bases between the two ends. The CDR3 region is CASSPRHNTGELFF. DNA for the CDR3: TGTGCCAGCAGCCCCAGGCATAACACCGGGGAGCTGTTTTTT.

The chain recombines TRBV4-1 with TRBJ2-2, with D possibly being TRBD2 (5 bases). Germline lookup yields CDR1 MGHRA and CDR2 YSYEKL. Trimming removed 1 base from V and 6 bases from J, with 12 bases in between. CDR3 length: 15 residues. The CDR3 nucleotides are TGCGCCAGCAGCCAAGCCCGGGGAGAATCCGGGGAGCTGTTTTTT. Its protein product is CASSQARGESGELFF.

This clonotype occurred a few times. The V call is TRBV2, the J call TRBJ1-6; D call uncertain. Germline lookup yields CDR1 SNHLY and CDR2 FYNNEI. This CDR3 has 13 residues. The germline V and J ends were trimmed by 6 bases and 11 bases, with 14 bases remaining between them. CDR3 residues: CASRLDPGPPLHF. The CDR3 nucleotides read TGTGCCAGCAGACTAGACCCCGGGCCACCCCTCCACTTT. Based on the CDR3 plus reference TRBV2 and TRBJ1-6, the full variable domain is EPEVTQTPSHQVTQMGQEVILRCVPISNHLYFYWYRQILGQKVEFLVSFYNNEISEKSEIFDDQFSVERPDGSNFTLKIRSTKLEDSAMYFCASRLDPGPPLHFGNGTRLTVT.

Details on this clonotype: A single base separates this from a much larger clone, so it may be a read error. This chain uses TRBV20-1 with TRBJ2-2, with 7 bases aligning to TRBD2. This CDR3 has 14 amino acids. The V and J ends lost 6 bases and 1 base, in that order; junction bases with no gene match: 5. CDR1 DFQATT and CDR2 SNEGSKA come from the germline V gene (reference sequence). This CDR3 is CSARSGGNTGELFF. In DNA form, the CDR3 reads TGCAGTGCCAGGTCGGGGGGGAACACCGGGGAGCTGTTTTTT.

This clonotype was seen only a few times. The chain is built from TRBV20-1 and TRBJ2-3; the D is unclear. Germline CDR1 is DFQATT and CDR2 is SNEGSKA (reference sequence). V was shortened by 0 bases and J by 8 bases, with 24 bases between the two germline ends. This CDR3 is built from 17 residues. The CDR3 region has the DNA TGCAGTGCTAGAGATCCCGGCGGAAGTAAAGGTCTCGTTACGCAGTATTTT. As protein: CSARDPGGSKGLVTQYF.

Here the CDR3 DNA reads TGTGCCAGCAGTTTTACCGCGGATGGGGCCAACGTCCTGACTTTC. Its protein product is CASSFTADGANVLTF. The rearrangement links TRBV12-3 or TRBV12-4 to TRBJ2-6; D gene uncertain. This CDR3 is 15 amino acids long. Trimming took 3 bases from V and 3 from J, leaving 9 bases between them.